This T cell receptor beta chain came from a study of cytomegalovirus exposure and HLA in healthy donors. Whole-study results and caveats: CMV serostatus was the only recorded immune exposure for donors. Rarity marked most TCR sequences, yet some public TCRs occurred in many donors.

Germline CDR1 reads SNHLY; CDR2 reads FYNNEI. V lost 6 bases, J lost 6 bases, and 13 bases lay in between. The CDR3 is 13 amino acids. This clone was seen just once. The target antigen is unknown. In the PCR, 60 Vbeta and 13 Jbeta primers were used. The method was immunoSEQ multiplex PCR; TCRdb's version includes in-frame clones alone and lacks a portion of them. This table has 65,000 to 70,000 clones, around 68% appearing once. V is TRBV2 and J is TRBJ2-3, with D possibly TRBD2 on 5 matching bases. The receptor's source is a woman aged 25 to 45 in good health and CMV-seronegative. Source material: PBMCs. The CDR3 protein is CASSVDSGDTQYF. CDR3 nucleotides: TGTGCCAGCAGCGTCGATTCGGGGGATACGCAGTATTTT.